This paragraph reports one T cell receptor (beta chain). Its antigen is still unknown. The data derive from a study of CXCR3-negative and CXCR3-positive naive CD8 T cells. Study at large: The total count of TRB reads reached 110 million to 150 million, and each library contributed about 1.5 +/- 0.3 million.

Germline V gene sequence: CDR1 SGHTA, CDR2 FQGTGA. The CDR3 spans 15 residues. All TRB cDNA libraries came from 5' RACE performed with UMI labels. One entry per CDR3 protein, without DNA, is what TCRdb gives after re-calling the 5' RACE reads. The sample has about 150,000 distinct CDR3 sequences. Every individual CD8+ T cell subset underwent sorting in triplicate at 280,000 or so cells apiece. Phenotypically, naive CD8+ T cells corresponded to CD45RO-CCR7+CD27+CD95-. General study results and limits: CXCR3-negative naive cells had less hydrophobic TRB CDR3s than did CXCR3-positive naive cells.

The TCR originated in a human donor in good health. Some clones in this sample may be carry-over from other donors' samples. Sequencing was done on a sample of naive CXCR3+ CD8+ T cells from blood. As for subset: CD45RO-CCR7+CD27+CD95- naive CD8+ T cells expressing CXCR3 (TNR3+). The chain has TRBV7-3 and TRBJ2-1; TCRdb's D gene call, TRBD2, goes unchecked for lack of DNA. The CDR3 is CASSLSAGGLGEQFF. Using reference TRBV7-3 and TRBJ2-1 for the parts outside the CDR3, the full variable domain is GAGVSQTPSNKVTEKGKYVELRCDPISGHTALYWYRQSLGQGPEFLIYFQGTGAADDSGLPNDRFFAVRPEGSVSTLKIQRTERGDSAVYLCASSLSAGGLGEQFFGPGTRLTVL.